This entry describes one T cell receptor (beta chain). Its target is not known. This sample was taken from a study of Ad26.COV2.S vaccination and SARS-CoV-2 variants. Findings and caveats of the study: Vaccinated and placebo-treated recipients had similar non-spike TCR breadth. Possibly, TCR breadth and depth analyses underestimated total T cell responses. Post-vaccination breadth of spike-specific CD8+ and CD4+ T cell responses was reportedly substantial.

Treatment described: over 15 received Ad26.COV2.S at low or high dose, single or two shots; 5 received placebo; per-sample allocation not given. All samples were drawn on day 63, counting from the first vaccine or placebo injection. This CDR3 comprises 14 residues. The J segment lost 6 bases and the V segment lost 5 bases, leaving 10 bases of the junction unmatched. Germline V gives CDR1 MDHEN, CDR2 SYDVKM. Clones were read by immunoSEQ multiplex PCR, and TCRdb kept only the in-frame ones, dropping some. This table holds about 440,000 clones, roughly 88% found once. The chain recombines TRBV28 with TRBJ2-7, with 7 bases that match TRBD2. Specimen: peripheral blood, collected in a trial of Ad26.COV2.S vaccine versus placebo. This receptor was obtained from a person between 18 and 59 years old who received the Ad26.COV2.S COVID-19 vaccine or a placebo. This CDR3 reads CASSPLGEGPEQYF. The CDR3 DNA follows: TGTGCCAGCAGTCCGTTAGGGGAGGGCCCCGAGCAGTACTTC.